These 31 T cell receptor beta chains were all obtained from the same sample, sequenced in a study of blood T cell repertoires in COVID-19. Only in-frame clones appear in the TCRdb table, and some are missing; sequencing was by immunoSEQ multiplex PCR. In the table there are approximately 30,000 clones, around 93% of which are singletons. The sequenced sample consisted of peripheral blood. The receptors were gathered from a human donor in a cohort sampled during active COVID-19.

The DNA of the CDR3 is TGTGCCTGGAGCGTCGGGGTATGGACCACTGAAGCTTTCTTT. Translated: CAWSVGVWTTEAFF. The V gene is TRBV30, the J gene TRBJ1-1; D not resolved. This CDR3 spans 14 amino acids. Germline assignment: CDR1 GTSNPN and CDR2 SVGIG (reference sequence). V was clipped by 3 bases and J by 4 bases, with 15 bases between them.

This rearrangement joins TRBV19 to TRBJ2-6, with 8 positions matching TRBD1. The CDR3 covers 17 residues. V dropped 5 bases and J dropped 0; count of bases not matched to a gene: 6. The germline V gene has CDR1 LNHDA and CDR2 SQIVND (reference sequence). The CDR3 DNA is TGTGCCAGTAGTCTAGGACAGGGAACCTCTGGGGCCAACGTCCTGACTTTC. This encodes CASSLGQGTSGANVLTF.

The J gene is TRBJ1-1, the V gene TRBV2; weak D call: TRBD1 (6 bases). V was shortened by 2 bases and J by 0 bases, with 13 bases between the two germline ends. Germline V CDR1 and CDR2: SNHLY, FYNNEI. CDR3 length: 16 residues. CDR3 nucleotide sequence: TGTGCCAGCAGTGAAATGGGGGCAGGGTTGAACACTGAAGCTTTCTTT. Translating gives CASSEMGAGLNTEAFF. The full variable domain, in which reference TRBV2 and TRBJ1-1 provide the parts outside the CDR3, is EPEVTQTPSHQVTQMGQEVILRCVPISNHLYFYWYRQILGQKVEFLVSFYNNEISEKSEIFDDQFSVERPDGSNFTLKIRSTKLEDSAMYFCASSEMGAGLNTEAFFGQGTRLTVV.

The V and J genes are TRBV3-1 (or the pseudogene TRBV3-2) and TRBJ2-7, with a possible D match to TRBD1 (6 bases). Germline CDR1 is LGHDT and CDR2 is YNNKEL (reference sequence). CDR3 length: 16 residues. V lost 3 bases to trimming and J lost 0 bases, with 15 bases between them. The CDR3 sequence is CASSQGTRQSSYEQYV. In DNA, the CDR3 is TGTGCCAGCAGCCAGGGGACACGACAGAGCTCCTACGAGCAGTACGTC.

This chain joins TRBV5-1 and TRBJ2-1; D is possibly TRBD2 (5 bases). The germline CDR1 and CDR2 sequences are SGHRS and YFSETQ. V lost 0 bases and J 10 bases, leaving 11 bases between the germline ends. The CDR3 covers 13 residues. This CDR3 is CASSLERVGEQFF. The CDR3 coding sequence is TGCGCCAGCAGCTTGGAGAGGGTAGGAGAGCAGTTCTTC.

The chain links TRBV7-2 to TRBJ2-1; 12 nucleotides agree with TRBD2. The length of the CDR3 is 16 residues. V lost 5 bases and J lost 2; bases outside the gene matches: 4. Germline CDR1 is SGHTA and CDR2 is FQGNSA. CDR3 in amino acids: CASSRLAGGTYNEQFF. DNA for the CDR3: TGTGCCAGCAGCCGTCTAGCGGGAGGGACCTACAATGAGCAGTTCTTC.

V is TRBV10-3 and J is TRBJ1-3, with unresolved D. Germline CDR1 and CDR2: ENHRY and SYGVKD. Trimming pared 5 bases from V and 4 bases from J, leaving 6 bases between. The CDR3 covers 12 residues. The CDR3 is CAISSFGNTIYF. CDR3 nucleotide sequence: TGTGCCATCAGTTCTTTCGGAAACACCATATATTTT.

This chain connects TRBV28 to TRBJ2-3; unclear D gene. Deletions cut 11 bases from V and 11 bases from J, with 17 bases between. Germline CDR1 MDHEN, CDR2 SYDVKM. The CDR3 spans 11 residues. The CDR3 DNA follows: TGTGCCTCACAACTACCCCACATGCAGTATTTT. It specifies CASQLPHMQYF. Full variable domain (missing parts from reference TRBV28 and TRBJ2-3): DVKVTQSSRYLVKRTGEKVFLECVQDMDHENMFWYRQDPGLGLRLIYFSYDVKMKEKGDIPEGYSVSREKKERFSLILESASTNQTSMYLCASQLPHMQYFGPGTRLTVL.

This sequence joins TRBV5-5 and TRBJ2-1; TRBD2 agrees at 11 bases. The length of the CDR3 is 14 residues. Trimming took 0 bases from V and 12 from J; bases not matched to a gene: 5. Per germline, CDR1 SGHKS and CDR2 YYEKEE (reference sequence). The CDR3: CASSLVPSGGRQFF. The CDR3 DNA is TGTGCCAGCAGCTTGGTTCCTAGCGGGGGGCGGCAGTTCTTC.

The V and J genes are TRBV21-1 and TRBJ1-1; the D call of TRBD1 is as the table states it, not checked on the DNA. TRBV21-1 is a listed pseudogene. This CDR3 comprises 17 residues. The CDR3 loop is CASSEDRDVGWRTEAFF. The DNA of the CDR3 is TGTGCCAGCAGCGAAGACAGGGATGTTGGTTGGCGCACTGAAGCTTTCTTT.

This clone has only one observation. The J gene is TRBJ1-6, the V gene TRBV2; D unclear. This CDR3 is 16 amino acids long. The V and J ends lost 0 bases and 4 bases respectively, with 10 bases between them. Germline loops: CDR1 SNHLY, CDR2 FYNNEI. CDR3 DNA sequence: TGTGCCAGCAGTGAAGCGTTTACAGCTTATAATTCACCCCTCCACTTT. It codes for CASSEAFTAYNSPLHF.

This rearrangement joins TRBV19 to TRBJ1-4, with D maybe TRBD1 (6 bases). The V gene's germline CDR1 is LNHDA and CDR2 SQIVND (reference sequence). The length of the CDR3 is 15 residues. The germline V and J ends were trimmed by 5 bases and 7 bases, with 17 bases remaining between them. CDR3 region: CASSARTANREKLFF. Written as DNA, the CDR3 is TGTGCCAGTAGTGCACGGACAGCTAATCGTGAAAAACTGTTTTTT.

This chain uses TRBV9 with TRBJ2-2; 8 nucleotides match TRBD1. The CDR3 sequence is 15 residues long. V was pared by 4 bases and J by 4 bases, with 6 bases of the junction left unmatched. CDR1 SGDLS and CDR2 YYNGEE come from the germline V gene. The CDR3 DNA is TGTGCCAGCAGCATTCTACAGGGGGGCACCGGGGAGCTGTTTTTT. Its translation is CASSILQGGTGELFF.

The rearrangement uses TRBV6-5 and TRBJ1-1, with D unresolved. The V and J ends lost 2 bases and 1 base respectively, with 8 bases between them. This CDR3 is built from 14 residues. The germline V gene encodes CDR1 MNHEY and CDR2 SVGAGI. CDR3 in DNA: TGTGCCAGCAGTTACGAGGTTTCGAACACTGAAGCTTTCTTT. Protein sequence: CASSYEVSNTEAFF.

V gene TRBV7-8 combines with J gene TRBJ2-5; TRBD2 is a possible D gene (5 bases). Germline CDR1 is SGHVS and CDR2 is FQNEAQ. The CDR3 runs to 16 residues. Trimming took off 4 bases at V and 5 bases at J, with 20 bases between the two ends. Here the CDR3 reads CASSSSRFASGETQYF. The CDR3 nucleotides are TGTGCCAGCAGCTCCTCGCGATTTGCTTCGGGGGAGACCCAGTACTTC.

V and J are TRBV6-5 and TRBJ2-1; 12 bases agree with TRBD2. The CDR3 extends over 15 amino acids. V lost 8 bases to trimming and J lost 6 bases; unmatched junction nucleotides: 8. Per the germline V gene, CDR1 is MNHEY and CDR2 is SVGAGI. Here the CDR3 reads CASYSASGGANEQFF. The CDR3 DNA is TGTGCCAGCTATTCCGCTAGCGGGGGGGCCAATGAGCAGTTCTTC.

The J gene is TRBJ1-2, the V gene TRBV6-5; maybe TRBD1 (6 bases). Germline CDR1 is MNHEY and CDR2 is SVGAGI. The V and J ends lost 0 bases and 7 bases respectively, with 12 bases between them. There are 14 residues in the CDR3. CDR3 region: CASSYSSRGVGYTF. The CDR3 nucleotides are TGTGCCAGCAGTTACTCGAGCAGGGGCGTTGGCTACACCTTC.

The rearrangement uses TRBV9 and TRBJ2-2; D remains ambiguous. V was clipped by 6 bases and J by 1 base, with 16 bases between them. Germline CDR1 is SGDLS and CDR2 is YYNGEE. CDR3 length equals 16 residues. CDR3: CASTVGGRMNTGELFF. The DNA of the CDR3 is TGTGCCAGCACGGTTGGTGGGCGTATGAACACCGGGGAGCTGTTTTTT.

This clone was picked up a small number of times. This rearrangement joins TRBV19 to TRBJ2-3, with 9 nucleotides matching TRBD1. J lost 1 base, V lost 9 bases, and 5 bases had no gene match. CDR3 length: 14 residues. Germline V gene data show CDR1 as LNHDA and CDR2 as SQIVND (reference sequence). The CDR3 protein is CASQQGAGTDTQYF. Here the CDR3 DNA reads TGTGCCAGCCAACAGGGGGCCGGCACAGATACGCAGTATTTT.

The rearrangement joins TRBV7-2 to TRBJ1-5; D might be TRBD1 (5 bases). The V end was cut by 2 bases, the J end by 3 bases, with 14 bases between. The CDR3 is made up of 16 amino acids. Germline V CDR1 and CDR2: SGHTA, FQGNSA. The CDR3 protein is CASSLTRVGDNQPQHF. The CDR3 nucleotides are TGTGCCAGCAGCTTAACCAGGGTGGGTGACAATCAGCCCCAGCATTTT.

CDR3 nucleotides: TGCGCCAGCAGCTCCCTGATAGCGGTATCCTACAATGAGCAGTTCTTC. Amino acids: CASSSLIAVSYNEQFF. V and J are TRBV5-1 and TRBJ2-1; D possibly corresponds to TRBD2 (6 bases). The V gene lost 3 bases and the J gene lost 1 base, with 14 bases spanning the gap. The CDR3 extends over 16 amino acids. The V gene's germline CDR1 is SGHRS and CDR2 YFSETQ. The complete variable domain, with remaining parts taken from reference TRBV5-1 and TRBJ2-1, reads KAGVTQTPRYLIKTRGQQVTLSCSPISGHRSVSWYQQTPGQGLQFLFEYFSETQRNKGNFPGRFSGRQFSNSRSEMNVSTLELGDSALYLCASSSLIAVSYNEQFFGPGTRLTVL.

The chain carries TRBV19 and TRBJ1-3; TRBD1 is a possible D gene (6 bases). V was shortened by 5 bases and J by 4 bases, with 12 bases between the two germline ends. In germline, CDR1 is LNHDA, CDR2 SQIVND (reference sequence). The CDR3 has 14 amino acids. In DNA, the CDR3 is TGTGCCAGTAGTCCCACAGGGACAGGAAACACCATATATTTT. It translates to CASSPTGTGNTIYF.

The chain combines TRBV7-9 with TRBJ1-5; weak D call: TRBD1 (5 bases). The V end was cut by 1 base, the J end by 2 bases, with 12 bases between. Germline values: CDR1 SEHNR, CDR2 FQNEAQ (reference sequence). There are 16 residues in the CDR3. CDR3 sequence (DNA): TGTGCCAGCAGCTTAGGGGCGGCGGGGGGCAATCAGCCCCAGCATTTT. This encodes CASSLGAAGGNQPQHF. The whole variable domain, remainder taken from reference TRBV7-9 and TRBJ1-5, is DTGVSQNPRHKITKRGQNVTFRCDPISEHNRLYWYRQTLGQGPEFLTYFQNEAQLEKSRLLSDRFSAERPKGSFSTLEIQRTEQGDSAMYLCASSLGAAGGNQPQHFGDGTRLSIL.

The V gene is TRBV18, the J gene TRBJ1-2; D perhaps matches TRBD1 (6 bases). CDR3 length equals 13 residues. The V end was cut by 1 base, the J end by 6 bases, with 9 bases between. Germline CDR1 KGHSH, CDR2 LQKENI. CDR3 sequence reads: CASSPREGDGYTF. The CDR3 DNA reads TGTGCCAGCTCACCACGTGAGGGGGATGGCTACACCTTC.

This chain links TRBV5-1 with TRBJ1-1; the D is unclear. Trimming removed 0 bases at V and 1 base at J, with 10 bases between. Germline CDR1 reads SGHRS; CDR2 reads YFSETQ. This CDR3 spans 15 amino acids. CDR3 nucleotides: TGCGCCAGCAGCTTGGTGGCAGTACCGAACACTGAAGCTTTCTTT. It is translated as CASSLVAVPNTEAFF. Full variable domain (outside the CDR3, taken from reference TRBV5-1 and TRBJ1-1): KAGVTQTPRYLIKTRGQQVTLSCSPISGHRSVSWYQQTPGQGLQFLFEYFSETQRNKGNFPGRFSGRQFSNSRSEMNVSTLELGDSALYLCASSLVAVPNTEAFFGQGTRLTVV.

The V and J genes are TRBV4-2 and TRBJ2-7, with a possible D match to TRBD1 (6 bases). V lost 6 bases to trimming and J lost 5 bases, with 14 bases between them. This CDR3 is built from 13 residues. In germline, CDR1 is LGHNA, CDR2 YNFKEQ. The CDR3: CASRDRTKDEQYV. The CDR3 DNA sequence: TGTGCCAGCAGGGACAGAACCAAGGACGAGCAGTACGTC.

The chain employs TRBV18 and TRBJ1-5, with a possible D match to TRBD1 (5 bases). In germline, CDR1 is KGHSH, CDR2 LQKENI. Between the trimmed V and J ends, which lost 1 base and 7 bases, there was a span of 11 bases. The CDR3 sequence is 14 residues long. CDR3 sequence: CASSPQGPRQPQHF. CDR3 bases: TGTGCCAGCTCACCACAGGGGCCCAGGCAGCCCCAGCATTTT.

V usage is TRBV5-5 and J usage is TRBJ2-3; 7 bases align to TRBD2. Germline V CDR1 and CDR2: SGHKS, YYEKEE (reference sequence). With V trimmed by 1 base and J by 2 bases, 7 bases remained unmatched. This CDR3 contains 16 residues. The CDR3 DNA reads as TGTGCCAGCAGCTTGTTAGCGGGTCCCTTCACAGATACGCAGTATTTT. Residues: CASSLLAGPFTDTQYF.

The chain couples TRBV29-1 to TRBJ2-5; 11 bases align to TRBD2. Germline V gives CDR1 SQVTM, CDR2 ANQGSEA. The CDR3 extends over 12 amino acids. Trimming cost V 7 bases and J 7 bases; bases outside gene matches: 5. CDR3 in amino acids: CSGSGGEGTQYF. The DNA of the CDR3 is TGCAGCGGTAGCGGGGGGGAAGGGACCCAGTACTTC.

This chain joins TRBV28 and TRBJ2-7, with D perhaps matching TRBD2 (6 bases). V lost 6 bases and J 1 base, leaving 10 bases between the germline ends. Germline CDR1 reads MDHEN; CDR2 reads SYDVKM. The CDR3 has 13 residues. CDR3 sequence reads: CASRLAGSYEQYV. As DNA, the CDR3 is TGTGCCAGCAGACTGGCGGGGTCCTACGAGCAGTACGTC.

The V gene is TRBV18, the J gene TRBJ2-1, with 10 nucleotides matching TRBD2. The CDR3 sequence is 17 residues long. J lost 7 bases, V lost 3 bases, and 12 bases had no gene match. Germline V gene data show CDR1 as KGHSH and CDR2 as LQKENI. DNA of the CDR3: TGTGCCAGCTCACCGGCGTGGCTAGCGGGAGAGGGGAATGAGCAGTTCTTC. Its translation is CASSPAWLAGEGNEQFF.